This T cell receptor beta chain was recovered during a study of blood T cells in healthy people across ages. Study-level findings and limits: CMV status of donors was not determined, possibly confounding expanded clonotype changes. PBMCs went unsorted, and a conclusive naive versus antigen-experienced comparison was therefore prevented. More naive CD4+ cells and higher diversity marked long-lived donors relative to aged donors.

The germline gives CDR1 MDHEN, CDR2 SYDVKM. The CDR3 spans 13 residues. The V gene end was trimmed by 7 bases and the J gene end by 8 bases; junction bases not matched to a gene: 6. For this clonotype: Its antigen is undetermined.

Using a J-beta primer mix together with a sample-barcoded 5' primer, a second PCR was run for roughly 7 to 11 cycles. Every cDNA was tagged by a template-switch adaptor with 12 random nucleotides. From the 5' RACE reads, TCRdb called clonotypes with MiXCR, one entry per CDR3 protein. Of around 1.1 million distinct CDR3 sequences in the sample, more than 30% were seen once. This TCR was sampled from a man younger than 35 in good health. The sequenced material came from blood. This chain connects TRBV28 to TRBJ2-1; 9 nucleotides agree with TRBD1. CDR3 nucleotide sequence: TGTGCCAGCACCGGACAGGGGAGGGATGAGCAGTTCTTC. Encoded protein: CASTGQGRDEQFF. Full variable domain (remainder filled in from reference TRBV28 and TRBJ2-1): DVKVTQSSRYLVKRTGEKVFLECVQDMDHENMFWYRQDPGLGLRLIYFSYDVKMKEKGDIPEGYSVSREKKERFSLILESASTNQTSMYLCASTGQGRDEQFFGPGTRLTVL.